Included here is one TCR beta chain sequence, with context. This receptor's antigen is unknown. It has no much larger one-base neighbor in the sample; base qualities were not kept. These data originate in a study of cytomegalovirus exposure and HLA in healthy donors (dated by TCRdb to 2015 to 2018). A note on the overall study: An earlier analysis of some 550 of the donors reported 250 to 350 Gb of sequence data and some 120 million unique TCR beta sequences from about 179 million T cells. An early release that covered about 600 HLA-typed donors contained around 300 gigabases of sequencing data and roughly 84 million unique TCR sequences. Of the roughly 400 genotyped donors, 81% fell in the genetic ancestry cluster associated with self-reported Caucasian donors. The study aimed to test whether cataloging public T cell receptors could reveal signatures of past pathogen exposure. The T cell repertoires of 700 or so subjects were profiled by immunosequencing and related to cytomegalovirus serostatus. A separate validation cohort of more than 100 different subjects was used in addition to the 666-subject first cohort. High-throughput TCR immunosequencing, statistical association of individual TCRs with disease status, and machine learning were combined to predict cytomegalovirus infection status. A later analysis re-examined previously published TCR beta repertoires from just over 650 donors and added high-resolution HLA genotyping to investigate patterns of TCR occurrence. Rather than using new phenotypic data, the later analysis identified candidate immune exposures from TCR beta sequences and from how often those sequences occurred across donors. To decide whether each TCR beta V gene segment behaved as functional or pseudogenic, an earlier analysis of over 500 of the donors relied on high-throughput TCR beta sequencing. Donor age, sex, ethnicity and CMV serostatus were compiled alongside the repertoire data. A later genetic analysis used genome-wide SNP genotypes for 398 of the 666 donors, treating that subset as a discovery cohort. Every repertoire in the discovery cohort had been generated on one and the same sequencing platform. Both class I and class II loci were covered by HLA typing, at four-digit resolution. The number of typed donors differed by locus: roughly 629-640 for A, B, C, DRB1 and DQB1; some 500 for DQA1; about 600 for DPA1; and roughly 450 for DPB1. About five DR-DQ haplotypes were handled as single units for association and clustering because linkage in the cohort was strong. Among 398 genotyped donors of the cohort, an average of around 240,000 unique TCR beta nucleotide sequences were sequenced per donor, approximately 20% of them non-productive.

Looking up the germline V gene yields CDR1 SGDLS and CDR2 YYNGEE. The trim is 0 bases for V and 4 bases for J, with a gap of 7 bases between the germline ends. There are 13 amino acids in the CDR3, from cysteine to phenylalanine inclusive. Here the CDR3 DNA is all that survives: 39 bases in frame from base 1. The cohort was made up of about 610 healthy bone marrow donors. At the time of sampling, every cohort member was nominally healthy, though immune exposures that went unrecorded were likely present. The donor tested CMV seronegative and was one of the 352 seronegative cohort members. A peripheral blood sample was provided by each donor, and peripheral blood mononuclear cells were used for TCR beta sequencing. Genomic DNA was extracted from the blood cell samples with the Qiagen DNeasy Blood Extraction Kit. Beyond this particular receptor, the publication reports: According to a later analysis, most CMV-associated TCR beta chains appeared to be HLA-restricted, and the HLA associations seemed to be driven largely by CMV exposure. V-gene and J-gene trimming of TCR beta chains was associated with a missense DCLRE1C variant in a later genetic analysis, and the association was replicated in an independent cohort. Because HLA typing was missing for some donors at each locus, association tests included only the typed subset. The only immune exposure information available for the cohort was CMV serostatus. When HLA alleles, especially DR and DQ, strongly co-occurred, TCR associations were difficult to assign to individual alleles. The 87-base-pair reads could not distinguish some IMGT-functional V segments, including TRBV6-2 and TRBV6-3, so those segments were excluded. Because counts were too low, seventeen rarely observed V segments, including chromosome 9 orphons, were left out of the earlier analysis of 500 to 750 of the donors. Cytomegalovirus status was reported to be diagnosed by the classifier with high specificity and sensitivity in both the original and validation cohorts. Broadly in line with IMGT annotations, most TCR beta V segments showed up in productive rearrangements about 87% or about 30% of the time in an earlier analysis of roughly 590 of the donors. A further reported finding was that TCR beta sequences accurately predicted the HLA-A and HLA-B alleles for most subjects in the first cohort. Linkage disequilibrium might explain the correlated functional status among segregating V segments, but an unknown experimental factor could not be excluded. A later analysis reported that several top co-occurrence clusters appeared linked to parvovirus B19, influenza, CMV and Epstein-Barr virus. A later analysis found that HLA-associated TCR beta chains were more clonally expanded and had lower generation probabilities than equally common non-associated chains. Most TCR sequences were seen in very few donors, while some public TCRs were found in many individuals. In a later analysis, TCR association rates were found to vary across HLA loci, with the most associated TCRs seen for DRB1 alleles and the fewest for HLA-C alleles. According to the authors, the approach could potentially be generalized to other disease states and immunological phenotypes. In a later analysis, some 18,000 TCR beta sequences were associated with specific HLA alleles at a false discovery rate of 0.05. This cohort had only TCR beta chains sequenced, and the lack of alpha or paired-chain data limited which features could be detected. A group of highly shared sequence variants was considered likely to be a technical artifact of the sequencing pipeline. Sequencing depth was assumed to be roughly uniform across donors in the presence/absence analyses, though that assumption may not hold. Compared with the roughly 670-donor mean, donors in an Asian-associated ancestry cluster had fewer N-insertions in productive TCRs, according to a later genetic analysis. In vitro tests confirmed that three of the cytomegalovirus-associated TCR beta chains recognize cytomegalovirus antigens. In the study, approximately 150 TCR beta chains were listed as associated with cytomegalovirus.

Receptor amplification or capture employed the immunoSEQ multiplex PCR assay. A mixture of 60 forward primers for TCR Vbeta segments and 13 reverse primers for TCR Jbeta segments was used in the multiplex PCR. The CDR3 region of rearranged TCR beta genes was amplified from genomic DNA with a multiplex PCR assay. Amplified TCR beta libraries were sequenced as 87-base-pair reads on the Illumina HiSeq System. Per the authors' processing: A later analysis counted about 80 million unique TCR beta chains across the 550 to 700 repertoires, and about 10 million of these chains were shared by at least two donors. To remove PCR and sequencing errors, raw reads were error-corrected and collapsed into unique sequences using a nearest-neighbor algorithm that merged closely related sequences. V, D and J gene segments were assigned by aligning CDR3 sequences to IMGT reference sequences. For a sequence to be retained, a match of at least six nucleotides was required to both a V gene segment and a J gene segment. A rearrangement was called productive if the CDR3 had no stop codons and remained in frame with V and J, and every other rearrangement was called non-productive. CDR3 was defined by IMGT convention, running from the second conserved V-encoded cysteine to the conserved J-encoded phenylalanine. In an earlier analysis of roughly 610 of the donors, sequences lacking an unambiguous match to a single V gene segment were excluded. An earlier analysis of fewer than 750 of the donors called V segments functional above 56.7% productive rearrangements and segregating when the between-donor standard deviation exceeded 5%. A statistical classification framework was built to diagnose cytomegalovirus status from the catalog of TCR beta chain sequences. V and J gene assignment, in a later analysis, came from comparing TCR nucleotide sequences with IMGT/GENE-DB human TR gene sequences. A later analysis assigned CDR3 sequences and most-parsimonious VDJ recombination scenarios with the TCRdist pipeline. In a later analysis, each TCR beta chain was defined by its CDR3 amino acid sequence together with its V-gene family, and reads without a unique V-gene family were excluded. As a way to deal with suspected cross-contamination and a sequencing artifact, a later analysis dropped 450 to 700 nucleotide sequences that were highly shared and had low generation probability. In a later analysis, a clonal expansion index for each public chain was calculated from normalized within-repertoire ranks of inferred template counts. Generation probabilities in a later analysis came from a VDJ recombination model fitted to out-of-frame rearrangements, and those results were checked against IGoR. In a later analysis, TCR-TCR, TCR-HLA and TCR-CMV co-occurrence was scored with hypergeometric tests, and a repertoire-size bias correction was applied to TCR pairs. In a later analysis, false discovery rates were estimated by permuting HLA or CMV assignments 20 times. In a later analysis, co-occurring TCRs were grouped with DBSCAN, and TCRdist sequence similarity was added when clustering was performed within HLA-allele-positive subsets. Repertoires with fewer than 30,000 or more than 120,000 public chains were left out of co-occurrence clustering, as were about five repertoires with anomalous nucleotide sharing. The table was pulled from immuneACCESS by TCRdb, which kept in-frame rearrangements only. Such tables lose some clones; where checked, under half of the loss comes from unresolved V genes, and the rest has no known cause. The V and J calls and the clone size are those of that table, but D and trimming were determined from the DNA. A total of some 90,000 clones appear in this sample, 75% to 80% of them only once. Roughly 6% of the sample lies in the top ten.

This TCR was sampled from a female donor in good health and CMV-seronegative. The chain is made from TRBV9 and TRBJ2-5; the D gene is perhaps TRBD2, from 5 matching bases. Sequencing was carried out using PBMCs. CDR3 sequence: CASSVDLAETQYF. DNA sequence: TGTGCCAGCAGCGTAGACCTAGCAGAGACCCAGTACTTC. The variable domain in full, with residues beyond the CDR3 obtained from the reference TRBV9 and TRBJ2-5 genes, is DSGVTQTPKHLITATGQRVTLRCSPRSGDLSVYWYQQSLDQGLQFLIQYYNGEERAKGNILERFSAQQFPDLHSELNLSSLELGDSALYFCASSVDLAETQYFGPGTRLLVL.